Here is one T cell receptor beta chain with its context. Germline CDR1 reads SGHRS; CDR2 reads YFSETQ. The V gene end was trimmed by 4 bases and the J gene end by 5 bases; junction bases not matched to a gene: 10. The CDR3 is made up of 16 amino acids. The data originate from a study of blood T cell repertoires in COVID-19. In the study overall: Specimens from acute and convalescent COVID-19 originated in the United States, Italy and Spain. PBMCs, B-cell-depleted T cells, or T cells provided the cDNA or gDNA that made up the material.

The repertoire was sequenced with immunoSEQ multiplex PCR; TCRdb's copy has only in-frame clones and lacks some. The sample yields over 85,000 clones, about 79% seen once. Sequenced material: peripheral blood. This sequence originates from a woman aged 80 or older with active or convalescent COVID-19. The chain uses TRBV5-1 and TRBJ2-1, with 9 bases lining up with TRBD1. In DNA, the CDR3 is TGCGCCAGCAGCCCCATCCCGGGACAGGGCAACAATGAGCAGTTCTTC. This sequence encodes CASSPIPGQGNNEQFF.